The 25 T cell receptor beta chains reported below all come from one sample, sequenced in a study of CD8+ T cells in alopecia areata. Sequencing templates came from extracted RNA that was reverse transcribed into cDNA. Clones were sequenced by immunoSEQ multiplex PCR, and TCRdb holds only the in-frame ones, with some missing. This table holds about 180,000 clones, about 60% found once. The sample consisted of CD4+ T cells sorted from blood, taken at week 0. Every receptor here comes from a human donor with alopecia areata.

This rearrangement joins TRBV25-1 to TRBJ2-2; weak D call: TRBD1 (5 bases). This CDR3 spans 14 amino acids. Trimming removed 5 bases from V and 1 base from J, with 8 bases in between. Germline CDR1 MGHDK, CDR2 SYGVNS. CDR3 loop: CASSKTVNTGELFF. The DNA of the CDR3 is TGTGCCAGCAGTAAGACAGTGAACACCGGGGAGCTGTTTTTT.

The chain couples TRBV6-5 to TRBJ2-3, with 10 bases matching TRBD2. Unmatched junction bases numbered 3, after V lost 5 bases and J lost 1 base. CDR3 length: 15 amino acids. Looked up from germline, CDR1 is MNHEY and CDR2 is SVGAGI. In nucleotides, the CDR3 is TGTGCCAGCAGTCGTAGCGGGGGGCGCACAGATACGCAGTATTTT. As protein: CASSRSGGRTDTQYF.

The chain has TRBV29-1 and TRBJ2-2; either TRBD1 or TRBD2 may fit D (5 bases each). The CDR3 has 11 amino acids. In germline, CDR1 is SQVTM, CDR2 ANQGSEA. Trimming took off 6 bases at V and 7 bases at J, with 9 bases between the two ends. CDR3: CSVGTSGELFF. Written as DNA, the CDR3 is TGCAGCGTAGGGACCAGCGGGGAGCTGTTTTTT.

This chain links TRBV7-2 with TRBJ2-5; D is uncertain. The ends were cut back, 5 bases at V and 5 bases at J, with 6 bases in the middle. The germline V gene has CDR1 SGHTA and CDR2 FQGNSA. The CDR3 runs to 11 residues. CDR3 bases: TGTGCCAGCAGCAAGACGGAGACCCAGTACTTC. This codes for CASSKTETQYF.

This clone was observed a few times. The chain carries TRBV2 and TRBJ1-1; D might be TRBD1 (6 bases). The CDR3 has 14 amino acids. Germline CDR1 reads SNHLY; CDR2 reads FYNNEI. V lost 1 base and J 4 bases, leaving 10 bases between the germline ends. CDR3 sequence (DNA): TGTGCCAGCAGTGAAGGGGGGCTGAGCACTGAAGCTTTCTTT. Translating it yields CASSEGGLSTEAFF.

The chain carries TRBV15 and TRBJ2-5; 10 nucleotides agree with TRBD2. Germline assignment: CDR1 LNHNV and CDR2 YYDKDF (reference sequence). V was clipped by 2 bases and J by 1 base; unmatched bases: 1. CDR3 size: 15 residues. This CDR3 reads CATSRPSGGQETQYF. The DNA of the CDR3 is TGTGCCACCAGCAGACCTAGCGGGGGCCAAGAGACCCAGTACTTC.

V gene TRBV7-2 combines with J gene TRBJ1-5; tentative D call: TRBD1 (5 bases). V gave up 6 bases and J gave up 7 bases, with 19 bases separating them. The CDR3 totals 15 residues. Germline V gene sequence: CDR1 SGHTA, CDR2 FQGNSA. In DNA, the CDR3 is TGTGCCAGCAGGACCGGGACCGAGTGGAGGCAGCCCCAGCATTTT. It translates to CASRTGTEWRQPQHF.

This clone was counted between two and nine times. CDR3 sequence (DNA): TGTGCCTGGAGTCGGCAGGGCTGGAGTATCCGGGAGCTGTTTTTT. This gives the protein CAWSRQGWSIRELFF. V is TRBV30 and J is TRBJ2-2; D perhaps matches TRBD1 (5 bases). The germline V gene encodes CDR1 GTSNPN and CDR2 SVGIG (reference sequence). CDR3 length: 15 amino acids. Deletions cut 2 bases from V and 9 bases from J, with 19 bases between. Full variable domain (remainder filled in from reference TRBV30 and TRBJ2-2): SQTIHQWPATLVQPVGSPLSLECTVEGTSNPNLYWYRQAAGRGLQLLFYSVGIGQISSEVPQNLSASRPQDRQFILSSKKLLLSDSGFYLCAWSRQGWSIRELFFGEGSRLTVL.

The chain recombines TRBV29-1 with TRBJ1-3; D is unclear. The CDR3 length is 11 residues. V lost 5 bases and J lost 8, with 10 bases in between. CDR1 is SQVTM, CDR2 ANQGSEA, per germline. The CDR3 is CSVIIGDTIYF. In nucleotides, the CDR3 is TGCAGCGTTATTATCGGAGACACCATATATTTT.

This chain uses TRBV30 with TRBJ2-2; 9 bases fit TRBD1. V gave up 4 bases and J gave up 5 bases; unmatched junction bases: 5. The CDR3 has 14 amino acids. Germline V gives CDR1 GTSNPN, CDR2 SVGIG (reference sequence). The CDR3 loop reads CAWTGTGSTGELFF. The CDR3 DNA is TGTGCCTGGACTGGGACAGGGAGTACCGGGGAGCTGTTTTTT.

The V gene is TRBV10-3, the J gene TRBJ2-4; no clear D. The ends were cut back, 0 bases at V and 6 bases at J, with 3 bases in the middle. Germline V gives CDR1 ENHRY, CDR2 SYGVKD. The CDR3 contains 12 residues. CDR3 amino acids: CAISESTNIQYF. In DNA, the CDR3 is TGTGCCATCAGTGAGTCGACAAACATTCAGTACTTC.

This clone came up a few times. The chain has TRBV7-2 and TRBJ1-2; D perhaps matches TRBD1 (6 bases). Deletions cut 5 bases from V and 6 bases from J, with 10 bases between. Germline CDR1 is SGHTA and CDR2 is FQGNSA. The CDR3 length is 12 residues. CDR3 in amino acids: CASSEDRNGYTF. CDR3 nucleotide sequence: TGTGCCAGCAGCGAAGACAGGAATGGCTACACCTTC.

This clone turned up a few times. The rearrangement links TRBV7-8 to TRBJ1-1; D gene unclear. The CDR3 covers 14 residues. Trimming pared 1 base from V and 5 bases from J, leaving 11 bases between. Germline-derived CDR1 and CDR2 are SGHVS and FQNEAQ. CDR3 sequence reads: CASSLGGLGTEAFF. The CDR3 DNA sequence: TGTGCCAGCAGCTTAGGAGGTTTGGGGACTGAAGCTTTCTTT.

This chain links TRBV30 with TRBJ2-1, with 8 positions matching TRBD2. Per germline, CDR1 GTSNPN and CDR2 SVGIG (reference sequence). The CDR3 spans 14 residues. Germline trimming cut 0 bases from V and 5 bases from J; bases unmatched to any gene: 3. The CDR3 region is CAWSVKRGNNEQFF. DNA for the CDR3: TGTGCCTGGAGTGTCAAGCGGGGGAACAATGAGCAGTTCTTC.

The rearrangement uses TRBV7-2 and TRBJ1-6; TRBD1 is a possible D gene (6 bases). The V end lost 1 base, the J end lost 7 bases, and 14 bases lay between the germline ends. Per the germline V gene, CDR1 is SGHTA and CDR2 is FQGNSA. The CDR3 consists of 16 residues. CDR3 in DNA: TGTGCCAGCAGCTTAGTCGGGGGGCGCCTGAATTCACCCCTCCACTTT. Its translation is CASSLVGGRLNSPLHF.

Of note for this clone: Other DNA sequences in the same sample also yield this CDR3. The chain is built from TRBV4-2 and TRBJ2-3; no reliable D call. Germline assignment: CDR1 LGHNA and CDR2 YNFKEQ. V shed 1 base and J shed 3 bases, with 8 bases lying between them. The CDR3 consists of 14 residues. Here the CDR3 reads CASSQGVGTDTQYF. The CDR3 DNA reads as TGTGCCAGCAGCCAAGGAGTTGGAACAGATACGCAGTATTTT.

The CDR3 region has the DNA TGTGCCAGCAGCTTGGAGCTCGGCTACAATGAGCAGTTCTTC. This gives the protein CASSLELGYNEQFF. The chain joins TRBV5-4 to TRBJ2-1; D uncertain. Germline V gene data show CDR1 as SGHNT and CDR2 as YYREEE (reference sequence). The CDR3 covers 14 residues. Between the trimmed V and J ends, which lost 0 bases and 3 bases, there was a span of 7 bases.

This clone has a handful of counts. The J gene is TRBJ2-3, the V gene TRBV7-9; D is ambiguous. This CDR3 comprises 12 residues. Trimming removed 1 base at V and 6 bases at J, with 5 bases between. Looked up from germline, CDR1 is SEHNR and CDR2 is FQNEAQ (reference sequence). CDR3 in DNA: TGTGCCAGCAGCTTAGAAGTTGATACGCAGTATTTT. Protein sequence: CASSLEVDTQYF.

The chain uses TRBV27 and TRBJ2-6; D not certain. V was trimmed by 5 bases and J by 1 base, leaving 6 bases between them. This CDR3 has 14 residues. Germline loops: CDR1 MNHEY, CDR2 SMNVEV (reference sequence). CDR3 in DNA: TGTGCCAGCAGTCCAGGATCTGGGGCCAACGTCCTGACTTTC. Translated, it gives CASSPGSGANVLTF. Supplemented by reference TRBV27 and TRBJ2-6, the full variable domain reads EAQVTQNPRYLITVTGKKLTVTCSQNMNHEYMSWYRQDPGLGLRQIYYSMNVEVTDKGDVPEGYKVSRKEKRNFPLILESPSPNQTSLYFCASSPGSGANVLTFGAGSRLTVL.

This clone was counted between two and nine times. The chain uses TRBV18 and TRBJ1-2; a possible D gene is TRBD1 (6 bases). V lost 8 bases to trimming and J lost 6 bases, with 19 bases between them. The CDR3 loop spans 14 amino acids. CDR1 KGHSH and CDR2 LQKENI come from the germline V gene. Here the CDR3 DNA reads TGTGCCAGCGGACGGGACAAGGCGATTAATGGCTACACCTTC. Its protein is CASGRDKAINGYTF.

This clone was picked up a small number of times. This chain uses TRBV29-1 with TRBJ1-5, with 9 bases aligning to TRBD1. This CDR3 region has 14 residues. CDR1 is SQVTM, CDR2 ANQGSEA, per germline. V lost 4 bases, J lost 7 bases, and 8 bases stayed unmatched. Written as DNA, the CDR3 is TGCAGCGTTGCTACCGGGACAGGGTTCCAGCCCCAGCATTTT. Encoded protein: CSVATGTGFQPQHF.

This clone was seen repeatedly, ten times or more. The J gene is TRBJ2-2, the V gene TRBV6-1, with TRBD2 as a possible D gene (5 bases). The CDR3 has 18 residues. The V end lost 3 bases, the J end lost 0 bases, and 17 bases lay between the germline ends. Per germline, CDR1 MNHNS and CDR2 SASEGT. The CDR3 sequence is CASSEEWLAGANTGELFF. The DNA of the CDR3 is TGTGCCAGCAGTGAGGAGTGGCTGGCGGGTGCGAACACCGGGGAGCTGTTTTTT.

For the CDR3, the DNA is TGTGCCTGGAGTGTAGGAGGAGGAGCGGGGGGTCTCGATGAGCAGTTCTTC. This encodes CAWSVGGGAGGLDEQFF. The chain carries TRBV30 and TRBJ2-1, with 9 nucleotides matching TRBD2. Per germline, CDR1 GTSNPN and CDR2 SVGIG (reference sequence). The V gene end was trimmed by 0 bases and the J gene end by 8 bases; junction bases not matched to a gene: 14. The CDR3 consists of 17 residues.

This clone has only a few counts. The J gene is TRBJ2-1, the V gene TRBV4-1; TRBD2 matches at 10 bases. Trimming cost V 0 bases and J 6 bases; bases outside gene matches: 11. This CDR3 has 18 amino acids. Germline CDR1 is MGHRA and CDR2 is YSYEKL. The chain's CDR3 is CASSQDERGGLPGNEQFF. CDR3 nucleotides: TGCGCCAGCAGCCAAGACGAGCGGGGGGGCCTACCGGGCAATGAGCAGTTCTTC.

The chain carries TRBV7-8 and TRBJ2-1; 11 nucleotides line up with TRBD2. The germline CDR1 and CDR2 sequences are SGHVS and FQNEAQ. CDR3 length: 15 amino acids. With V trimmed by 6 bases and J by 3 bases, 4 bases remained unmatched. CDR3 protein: CASRPLAGGYNEQFF. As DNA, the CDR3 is TGTGCCAGCAGGCCCCTAGCGGGGGGCTACAATGAGCAGTTCTTC.